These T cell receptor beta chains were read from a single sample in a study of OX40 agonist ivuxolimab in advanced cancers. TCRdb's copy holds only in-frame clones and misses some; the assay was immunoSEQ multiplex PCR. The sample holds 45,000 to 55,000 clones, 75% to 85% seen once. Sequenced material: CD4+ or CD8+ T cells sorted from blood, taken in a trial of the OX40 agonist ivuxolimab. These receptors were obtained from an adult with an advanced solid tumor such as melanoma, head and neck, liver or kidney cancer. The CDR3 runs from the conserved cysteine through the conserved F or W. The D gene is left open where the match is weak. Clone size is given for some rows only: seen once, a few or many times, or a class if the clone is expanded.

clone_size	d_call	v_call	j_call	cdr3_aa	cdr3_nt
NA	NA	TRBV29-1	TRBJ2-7	CSVLPGSSYEQYF	TGCAGCGTTCTGCCGGGGAGCTCCTACGAGCAGTACTTC
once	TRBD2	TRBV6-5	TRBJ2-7	CASSRTSGGEQYF	TGTGCCAGCAGCCGGACTAGCGGGGGCGAGCAGTACTTC
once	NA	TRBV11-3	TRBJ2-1	CASSLLAGNEQFF	TGTGCCAGCAGCTTACTCGCGGGCAATGAGCAGTTCTTC
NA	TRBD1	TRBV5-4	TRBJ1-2	CASSLGGRLRTGGGYTF	TGTGCCAGCAGCTTGGGTGGGAGGCTACGGACAGGGGGTGGCTACACCTTC
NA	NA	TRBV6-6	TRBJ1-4	CASSYNRVNEKLFF	TGTGCCAGCAGTTACAATAGAGTTAATGAAAAACTGTTTTTT
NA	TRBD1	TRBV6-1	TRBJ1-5	CAIRDRADQPQHF	TGTGCCATCAGGGACAGGGCCGACCAGCCCCAGCATTTT
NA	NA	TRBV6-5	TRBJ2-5	CASSSTRLATQYF	TGTGCCAGCAGTTCGACACGGCTTGCGACCCAGTACTTC
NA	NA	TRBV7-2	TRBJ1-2	CASSLASRGGANGYTF	TGTGCCAGCAGCTTAGCGTCTCGGGGTGGGGCCAATGGCTACACCTTC
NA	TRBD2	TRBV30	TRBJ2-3	CAWNFNGGADTQYF	TGTGCCTGGAACTTTAACGGGGGGGCAGATACGCAGTATTTT
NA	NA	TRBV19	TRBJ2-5	CASSLDGETQYF	TGTGCCAGTAGTTTAGATGGAGAGACCCAGTACTTC
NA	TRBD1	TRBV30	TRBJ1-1	CAFRQGSVFTEAFF	TGTGCCTTCCGACAGGGAAGTGTTTTCACTGAAGCTTTCTTT
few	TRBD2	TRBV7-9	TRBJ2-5	CASSPRTSGYQETQYF	TGTGCCAGCAGCCCCAGGACTAGCGGGTACCAAGAGACCCAGTACTTC
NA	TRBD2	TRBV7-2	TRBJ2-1	CASSWNRGGADEQFF	TGTGCCAGCAGCTGGAACCGCGGGGGGGCCGATGAGCAGTTCTTC
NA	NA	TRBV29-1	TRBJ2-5	CSVQSSLAIETQYF	TGCAGCGTCCAGAGCTCCTTAGCTATCGAGACCCAGTACTTC
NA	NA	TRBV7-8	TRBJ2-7	CASSLAPTYEQYF	TGTGCCAGCAGCTTAGCTCCCACCTACGAGCAGTACTTC
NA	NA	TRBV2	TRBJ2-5	CASSGDSQETQYF	TGTGCCAGCAGTGGGGATAGCCAAGAGACCCAGTACTTC
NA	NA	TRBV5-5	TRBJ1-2	CASSSLGGRGYTF	TGTGCCAGCAGCTCTTTAGGGGGACGCGGCTACACCTTC
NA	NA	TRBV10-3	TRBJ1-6	CAASGFNSPLHF	TGTGCCGCCTCAGGGTTTAATTCACCCCTCCACTTT
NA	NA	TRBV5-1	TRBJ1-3	CASSLAGRTGGNTIYF	TGCGCCAGCAGCTTGGCCGGGAGGACGGGTGGAAACACCATATATTTT
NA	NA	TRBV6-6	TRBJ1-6	CASSSPESSYNSPLHF	TGTGCCAGCAGTTCGCCGGAAAGCTCCTATAATTCACCCCTCCACTTT
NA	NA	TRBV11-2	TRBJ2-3	CASSLGPGDTQYF	TGTGCCAGCAGCTTAGGACCAGGGGATACGCAGTATTTT
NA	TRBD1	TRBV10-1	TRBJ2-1	CASSEDRDSYNEQFF	TGCGCCAGCAGTGAAGACAGGGACTCCTACAATGAGCAGTTCTTC
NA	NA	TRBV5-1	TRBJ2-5	CASSPGSLKETQYF	TGCGCCAGCAGCCCCGGATCTCTTAAAGAGACCCAGTACTTC
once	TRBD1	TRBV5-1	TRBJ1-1	CASSVTGVYDSEAFF	TGCGCCAGCAGCGTGACAGGGGTTTACGACTCTGAAGCTTTCTTT
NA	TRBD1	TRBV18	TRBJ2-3	CASSPDRGGPDTQYF	TGTGCCAGCTCACCGGACAGGGGCGGCCCAGATACGCAGTATTTT
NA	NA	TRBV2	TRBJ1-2	CASSSGGDYGYTF	TGTGCCAGCAGTTCGGGGGGTGACTATGGCTACACCTTC
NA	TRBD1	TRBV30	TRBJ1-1	CASQQGGHTEAFF	TGTGCCTCGCAACAGGGGGGTCACACTGAAGCTTTCTTT
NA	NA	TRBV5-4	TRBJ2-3	CASSLDVGPDTQYF	TGTGCCAGCAGCTTGGATGTCGGCCCAGATACGCAGTATTTT
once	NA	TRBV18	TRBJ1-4	CASSLDANEKLFF	TGTGCCAGCTCACTGGATGCTAATGAAAAACTGTTTTTT